This T cell receptor (beta chain) originates from a study of T cells after yellow fever vaccination. TCRdb reanalysed the 5' RACE reads using MiXCR and keeps one entry per CDR3 protein. The data show about 300,000 distinct CDR3 sequences, 6.8% seen once. This clonotype has only a few counts. V was shortened by 7 bases and J by 9 bases, with 21 bases between the two germline ends. The CDR3 runs 14 residues. Germline CDR1 is SGHNT and CDR2 is YYREEE (reference sequence). The clonotype was recovered from a man younger than 30 who received the YFV17D yellow fever vaccine. The sample consisted of PBMCs, taken about 41 days after the first yellow fever vaccination. V is TRBV5-4 and J is TRBJ2-3, with TRBD2 as a possible D gene (7 bases). This CDR3 is CASAPQGGGSTQYF. CDR3 bases: TGTGCCAGCGCTCCTCAAGGGGGGGGCTCGACGCAGTATTTT.